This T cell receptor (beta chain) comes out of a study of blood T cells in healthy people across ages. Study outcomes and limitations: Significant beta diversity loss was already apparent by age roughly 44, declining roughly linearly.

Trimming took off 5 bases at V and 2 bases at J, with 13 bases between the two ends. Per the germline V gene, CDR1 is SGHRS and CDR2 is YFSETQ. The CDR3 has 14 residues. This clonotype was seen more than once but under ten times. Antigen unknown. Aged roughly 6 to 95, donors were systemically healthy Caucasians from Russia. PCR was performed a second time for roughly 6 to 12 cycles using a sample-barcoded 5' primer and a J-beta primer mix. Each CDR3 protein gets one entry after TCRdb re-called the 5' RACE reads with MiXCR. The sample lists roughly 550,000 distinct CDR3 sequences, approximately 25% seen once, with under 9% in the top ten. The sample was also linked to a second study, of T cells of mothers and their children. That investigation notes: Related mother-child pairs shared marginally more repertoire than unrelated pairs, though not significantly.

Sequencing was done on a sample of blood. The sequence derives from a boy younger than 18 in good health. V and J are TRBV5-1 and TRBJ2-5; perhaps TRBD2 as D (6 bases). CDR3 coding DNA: TGCGCCAGCAGAGCGGGTCTCAAACAAGAGACCCAGTACTTC. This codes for CASRAGLKQETQYF. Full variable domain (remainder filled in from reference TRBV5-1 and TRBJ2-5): KAGVTQTPRYLIKTRGQQVTLSCSPISGHRSVSWYQQTPGQGLQFLFEYFSETQRNKGNFPGRFSGRQFSNSRSEMNVSTLELGDSALYLCASRAGLKQETQYFGPGTRLLVL.